This T cell receptor (beta chain) comes out of a study of shared clonotypes between healthy human individuals. Study as a whole: Per donor, CD8 memory used one plate, CD8 naive used two, CD4 memory used three and CD4 naive used three.

V was shortened by 0 bases and J by 3 bases, with 6 bases between the two germline ends. The CDR3 has 12 amino acids. Looked up from germline, CDR1 is GTSNPN and CDR2 is SVGIG (reference sequence). Points from the study as a whole: Among donors, clonotype sharing was expected to be affected by sequencing depth. Generally, estimated richness proved larger in naive subsets than it did in memory subsets.

On sorted subsets, replicate PCRs used approximately 190 ng DNA, or 30,000 or so T cell genomes. Produced via immunoSEQ multiplex PCR; TCRdb's table is partial and in-frame only. The table includes 2 million to 2.5 million clones, 85% to 95% detected once. A remark on this clone: Its antigen remains unidentified.

The sample taken for sequencing was naive CD4+ T cells from PBMCs. The subset denotes: CD45RA+ positively selected. J is TRBJ2-7 and V is TRBV30; D is uncertain. The sequence derives from a man between 18 and 35 years old in good health. Some clones in this sample may be carry-over from other donors' samples. CDR3 bases: TGTGCCTGGAGTGTCAACCTCTACGAGCAGTACTTC. It is translated as CAWSVNLYEQYF.